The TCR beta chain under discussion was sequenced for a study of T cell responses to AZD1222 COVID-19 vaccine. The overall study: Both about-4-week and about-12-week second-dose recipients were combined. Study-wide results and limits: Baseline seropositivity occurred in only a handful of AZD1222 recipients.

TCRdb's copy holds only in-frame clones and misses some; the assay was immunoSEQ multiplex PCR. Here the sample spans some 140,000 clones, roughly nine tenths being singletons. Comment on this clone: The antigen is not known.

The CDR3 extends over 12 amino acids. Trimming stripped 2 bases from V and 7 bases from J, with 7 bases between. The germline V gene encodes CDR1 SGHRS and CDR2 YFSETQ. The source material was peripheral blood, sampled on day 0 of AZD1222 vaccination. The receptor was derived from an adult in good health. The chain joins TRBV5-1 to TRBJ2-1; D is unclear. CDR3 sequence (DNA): TGCGCCAGCAGCTTTCGAGGTAATGAGCAGTTCTTC. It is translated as CASSFRGNEQFF.